This paragraph covers one TCR beta chain sequence. Germline V gene lookup returns CDR1 KGHSH and CDR2 LQKENI. The CDR3 is 17 amino acids. V lost 4 bases and J 4 bases, leaving 19 bases between the germline ends. This record comes from a study of blood T cell repertoires in COVID-19. Measured with immunoSEQ multiplex PCR; TCRdb has only the in-frame clones, and not every one. Among around 170,000 clones, approximately 79% were seen once, and the ten largest hold around 2.9%. The source is a woman over 75 with acute or convalescent COVID-19. Sequenced material: peripheral blood. V gene TRBV18 combines with J gene TRBJ2-2; D remains unclear. The CDR3 sequence is CASSLPFPTTPTGELFF. CDR3 coding DNA: TGTGCCAGCTCACTTCCCTTCCCAACGACTCCCACCGGGGAGCTGTTTTTT.